Included here is one T cell receptor (beta chain) sequence, with context. The CDR3 is made up of 17 amino acids. Trimming took 6 bases from V and 6 from J, leaving 23 bases between them. Libraries were prepared by immunoSEQ multiplex PCR; TCRdb keeps only in-frame clonotypes and omits some of them. The repertoire holds about 170,000 clones, with approximately 88% as singletons. The data are from a study of blood T cell repertoires in COVID-19. The sequence came from a woman between 45 and 65 years old with acute or convalescent COVID-19. The specimen was peripheral blood. The rearrangement uses TRBV23-1 and TRBJ2-2, with D possibly TRBD2 on 7 matching bases. TRBV23-1 is designated an ORF whose function remains uncertain. The CDR3 protein is CASSPRRGKRGAGELFF. CDR3 bases: TGCGCCAGCAGCCCTAGGCGGGGGAAGAGGGGGGCCGGGGAGCTGTTTTTT.